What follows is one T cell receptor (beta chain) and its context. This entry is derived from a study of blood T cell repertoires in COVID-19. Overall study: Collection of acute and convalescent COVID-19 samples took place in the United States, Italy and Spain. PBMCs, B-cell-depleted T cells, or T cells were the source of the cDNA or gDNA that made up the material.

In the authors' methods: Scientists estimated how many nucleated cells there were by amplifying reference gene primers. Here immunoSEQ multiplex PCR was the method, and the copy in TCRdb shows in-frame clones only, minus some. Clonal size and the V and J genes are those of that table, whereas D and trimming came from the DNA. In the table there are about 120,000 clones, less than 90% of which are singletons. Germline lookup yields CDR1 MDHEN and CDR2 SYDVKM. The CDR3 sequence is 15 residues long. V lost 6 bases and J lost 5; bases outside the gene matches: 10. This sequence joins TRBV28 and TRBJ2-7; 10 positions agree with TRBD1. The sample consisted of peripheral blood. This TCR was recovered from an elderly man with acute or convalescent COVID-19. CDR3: CASSQTGQGVHEQYF. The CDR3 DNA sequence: TGTGCCAGCAGCCAAACCGGACAGGGGGTACACGAGCAGTACTTC.